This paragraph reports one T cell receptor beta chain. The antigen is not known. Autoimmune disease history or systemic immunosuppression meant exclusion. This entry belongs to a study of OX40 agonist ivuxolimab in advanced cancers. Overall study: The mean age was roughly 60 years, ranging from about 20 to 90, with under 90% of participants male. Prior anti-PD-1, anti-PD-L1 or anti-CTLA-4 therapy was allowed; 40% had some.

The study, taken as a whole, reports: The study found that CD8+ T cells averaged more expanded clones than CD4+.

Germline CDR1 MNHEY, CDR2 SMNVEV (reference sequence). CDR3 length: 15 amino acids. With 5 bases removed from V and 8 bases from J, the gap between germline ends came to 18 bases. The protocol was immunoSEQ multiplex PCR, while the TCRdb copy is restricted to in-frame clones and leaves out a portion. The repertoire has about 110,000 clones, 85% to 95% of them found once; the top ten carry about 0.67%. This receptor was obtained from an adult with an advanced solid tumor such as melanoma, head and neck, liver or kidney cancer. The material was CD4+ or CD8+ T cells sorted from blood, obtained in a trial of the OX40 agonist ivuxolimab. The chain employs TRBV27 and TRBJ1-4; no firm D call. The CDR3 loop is CASSLYRPGSEKLFF. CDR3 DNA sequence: TGTGCCAGCAGTCTATATCGGCCCGGGAGCGAAAAACTGTTTTTT.